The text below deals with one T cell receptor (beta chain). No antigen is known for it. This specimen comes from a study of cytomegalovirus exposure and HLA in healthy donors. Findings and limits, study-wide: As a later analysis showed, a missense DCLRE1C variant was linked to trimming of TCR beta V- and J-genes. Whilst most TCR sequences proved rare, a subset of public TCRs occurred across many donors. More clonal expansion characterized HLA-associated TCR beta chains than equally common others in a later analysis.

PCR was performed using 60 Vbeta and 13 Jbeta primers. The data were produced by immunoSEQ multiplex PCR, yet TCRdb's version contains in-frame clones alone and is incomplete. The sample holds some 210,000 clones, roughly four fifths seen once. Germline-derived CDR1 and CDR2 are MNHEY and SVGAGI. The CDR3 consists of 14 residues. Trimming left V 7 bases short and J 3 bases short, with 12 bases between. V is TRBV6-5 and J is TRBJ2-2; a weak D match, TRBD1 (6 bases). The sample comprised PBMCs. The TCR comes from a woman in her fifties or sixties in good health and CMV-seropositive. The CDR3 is CASTIRGHTGELFF. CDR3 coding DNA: TGTGCCAGCACTATCAGGGGACACACCGGGGAGCTGTTTTTT.